A single sample gave rise to the 2 T cell receptor beta chains below, sequenced in a study of response to subunit inactivated influenza vaccine. TCRdb called the RT-PCR reads again in MiXCR, with one record for every CDR3 protein. Of about 500,000 distinct CDR3 sequences listed, 16% were seen once; the top ten hold less than 4%. Source: CD4+ T cells sorted from PBMCs, taken around 25 months after vaccination. These receptors were obtained from a man aged 50 to 69 who received an inactivated influenza vaccine.

In DNA form, the CDR3 reads TGCAGTGCGAAAGCCCCGGGACCTATCCGGGACGAGCAGTACTTC. It codes for CSAKAPGPIRDEQYF. This chain connects TRBV20-1 to TRBJ2-7; D could derive from TRBD1 or TRBD2 (5 bases each). Deletions cut 6 bases from V and 5 bases from J, with 23 bases between. The CDR3 has 15 amino acids. The germline CDR1 and CDR2 sequences are DFQATT and SNEGSKA (reference sequence).

On this clonotype: At one end the junction does not follow the germline gene, possibly because of a read error. This chain links TRBV10-3 with TRBJ1-1; the D is unclear. Germline-derived CDR1 and CDR2 are ENHRY and SYGVKD. The CDR3 loop spans 12 amino acids. The CDR3 region is CAIRSMNTKAFF. As DNA, the CDR3 is TGTGCCATCAGATCCATGAACACTAAAGCTTTCTTT.